Listed below are T cell receptor beta chains from one sample, sequenced in a study of memory CD4+ T cells and cytomegalovirus serostatus. The data were produced by immunoSEQ multiplex PCR, yet TCRdb's version contains in-frame clones alone and is incomplete. The sample shows 55,000 to 80,000 clones, around 76% of them seen only once. Sequenced material: memory CD4+ T cells from blood. Source of these receptors: an adult in good health and CMV-seropositive. Both conserved end residues are part of each CDR3. The order of the fields is J gene, CDR3 length, V gene, D gene, clone size, CDR3 protein, CDR3 DNA. A D gene is named only where the DNA matches it firmly. A clone size is listed for some rows: how often the clone was seen (once, few, many), or a class if it is expanded.

j_call: TRBJ2-3
cdr3_length: 15
v_call: TRBV10-3
d_call: -
clone_size: -
cdr3_aa: CAISGSEVITDTQYF
cdr3_nt: TGTGCCATCAGTGGTAGCGAGGTAATCACAGATACGCAGTATTTT

j_call: TRBJ1-2
cdr3_length: 14
v_call: TRBV28
d_call: TRBD1
clone_size: -
cdr3_aa: CASRLDRGQGGYTF
cdr3_nt: TGTGCCAGCAGACTTGACAGGGGGCAGGGTGGCTACACCTTC

j_call: TRBJ1-1
cdr3_length: 13
v_call: TRBV5-5
d_call: -
clone_size: -
cdr3_aa: CASSPTRLTEAFF
cdr3_nt: TGTGCCAGCAGCCCTACTCGACTCACTGAAGCTTTCTTT

j_call: TRBJ1-5
cdr3_length: 15
v_call: TRBV6-1
d_call: -
clone_size: -
cdr3_aa: CASSLSSALGQPQHF
cdr3_nt: TGTGCCAGCAGTTTGTCCAGCGCTCTGGGTCAGCCCCAGCATTTT

j_call: TRBJ1-1
cdr3_length: 14
v_call: TRBV29-1
d_call: TRBD1
clone_size: few
cdr3_aa: CSAGQGWMNTEAFF
cdr3_nt: TGCAGCGCCGGACAGGGTTGGATGAACACTGAAGCTTTCTTT

j_call: TRBJ2-7
cdr3_length: 11
v_call: TRBV7-2
d_call: -
clone_size: -
cdr3_aa: CASSPSHEQYF
cdr3_nt: TGTGCCAGCAGCCCCTCCCACGAGCAGTACTTC

j_call: TRBJ1-2
cdr3_length: 14
v_call: TRBV5-1
d_call: -
clone_size: -
cdr3_aa: CASSLALDLGGYTF
cdr3_nt: TGCGCCAGCAGCTTGGCCCTGGACCTGGGTGGCTACACCTTC

j_call: TRBJ2-7
cdr3_length: 14
v_call: TRBV25-1
d_call: TRBD1
clone_size: -
cdr3_aa: CASSKTGGTYEQYF
cdr3_nt: TGTGCCAGCAGTAAGACAGGGGGGACCTACGAGCAGTACTTC

j_call: TRBJ2-7
cdr3_length: 15
v_call: TRBV7-2
d_call: -
clone_size: -
cdr3_aa: CASSLGVPGAYEQYF
cdr3_nt: TGTGCCAGCAGCTTAGGGGTACCGGGTGCCTACGAGCAGTACTTC

j_call: TRBJ2-2
cdr3_length: 13
v_call: TRBV4-2
d_call: -
clone_size: -
cdr3_aa: CASSSGGAGELFF
cdr3_nt: TGTGCCAGCAGCTCCGGGGGTGCCGGGGAGCTGTTTTTT

j_call: TRBJ1-3
cdr3_length: 12
v_call: TRBV11-2
d_call: -
clone_size: -
cdr3_aa: CASSVSGNTIYF
cdr3_nt: TGTGCCAGCTCAGTCTCTGGAAACACCATATATTTT

j_call: TRBJ1-5
cdr3_length: 14
v_call: TRBV4-2
d_call: -
clone_size: -
cdr3_aa: CASSQEGLIQPQHF
cdr3_nt: TGTGCCAGCAGCCAAGAAGGGCTAATTCAGCCCCAGCATTTT

j_call: TRBJ1-1
cdr3_length: 13
v_call: TRBV6-1
d_call: -
clone_size: -
cdr3_aa: CASQGPLNTEAFF
cdr3_nt: TGTGCCAGCCAGGGTCCCCTAAACACTGAAGCTTTCTTT

j_call: TRBJ2-2
cdr3_length: 13
v_call: TRBV7-2
d_call: -
clone_size: -
cdr3_aa: CASNLIVNGELFF
cdr3_nt: TGTGCCAGCAACCTTATTGTAAACGGGGAGCTGTTTTTT

j_call: TRBJ2-5
cdr3_length: 12
v_call: TRBV5-1
d_call: -
clone_size: few
cdr3_aa: CASSFLEETQYF
cdr3_nt: TGCGCCAGCAGCTTTCTAGAAGAGACCCAGTACTTC

j_call: TRBJ2-7
cdr3_length: 13
v_call: TRBV5-5
d_call: -
clone_size: -
cdr3_aa: CASRGPDAYEQYF
cdr3_nt: TGTGCCAGCAGGGGCCCCGACGCCTACGAGCAGTACTTC

j_call: TRBJ2-5
cdr3_length: 16
v_call: TRBV6-5
d_call: TRBD2
clone_size: -
cdr3_aa: CASSYGSGRGVETQYF
cdr3_nt: TGTGCCAGCAGTTATGGTAGCGGGAGAGGGGTAGAGACCCAGTACTTC

j_call: TRBJ2-5
cdr3_length: 17
v_call: TRBV2
d_call: TRBD2
clone_size: -
cdr3_aa: CASSATSGGVTQETQYF
cdr3_nt: TGTGCCAGCAGTGCGACTAGCGGGGGGGTGACCCAAGAGACCCAGTACTTC

j_call: TRBJ1-1
cdr3_length: 13
v_call: TRBV7-2
d_call: -
clone_size: -
cdr3_aa: CASRAAAGTEAFF
cdr3_nt: TGTGCCAGCAGAGCCGCGGCTGGCACTGAAGCTTTCTTT

j_call: TRBJ2-7
cdr3_length: 15
v_call: TRBV11-2
d_call: TRBD1
clone_size: few
cdr3_aa: CASSIMTGSGYEQYF
cdr3_nt: TGTGCCAGCAGCATTATGACAGGGTCCGGTTACGAGCAGTACTTC

j_call: TRBJ2-3
cdr3_length: 16
v_call: TRBV5-1
d_call: TRBD1
clone_size: -
cdr3_aa: CASSSRDRRITDTQYF
cdr3_nt: TGCGCCAGCAGCTCACGGGACAGGCGGATCACAGATACGCAGTATTTT

j_call: TRBJ1-1
cdr3_length: 14
v_call: TRBV30
d_call: -
clone_size: -
cdr3_aa: CAWNPRGGKIEAFF
cdr3_nt: TGTGCCTGGAACCCTAGGGGGGGAAAGATTGAAGCTTTCTTT

j_call: TRBJ1-2
cdr3_length: 13
v_call: TRBV5-1
d_call: -
clone_size: -
cdr3_aa: CASSSDGPQGYTF
cdr3_nt: TGCGCCAGCAGCTCGGACGGACCTCAAGGCTACACCTTC

j_call: TRBJ2-1
cdr3_length: 12
v_call: TRBV7-6
d_call: -
clone_size: -
cdr3_aa: CASSLVWDEQFF
cdr3_nt: TGTGCCAGCAGCTTAGTGTGGGATGAGCAGTTCTTC

j_call: TRBJ1-6
cdr3_length: 14
v_call: TRBV19
d_call: -
clone_size: -
cdr3_aa: CASATGSPNSPLHF
cdr3_nt: TGTGCCAGTGCTACAGGGTCACCAAATTCACCCCTCCACTTT

j_call: TRBJ2-5
cdr3_length: 15
v_call: TRBV7-6
d_call: -
clone_size: -
cdr3_aa: CASSLAWGTQETQYF
cdr3_nt: TGTGCCAGCAGCTTAGCCTGGGGGACACAAGAGACCCAGTACTTC

j_call: TRBJ2-1
cdr3_length: 17
v_call: TRBV7-3
d_call: TRBD2
clone_size: -
cdr3_aa: CASSRTFSGRARNEQFF
cdr3_nt: TGTGCCAGCAGCCGAACCTTTAGCGGGAGGGCGAGGAATGAGCAGTTCTTC

j_call: TRBJ2-1
cdr3_length: 20
v_call: TRBV5-4
d_call: TRBD2
clone_size: -
cdr3_aa: CASSGPPGTSGSSSYNEQFF
cdr3_nt: TGTGCCAGCAGCGGGCCCCCCGGGACTAGCGGGAGCAGCTCCTACAATGAGCAGTTCTTC